This T cell receptor beta chain was recovered during a study of T cells in Graves' hyperthyroidism and ophthalmopathy (dated by TCRdb to the late 2010s). Study-wide context: Peripheral blood was sampled at the time of initial diagnosis, prior to any treatment. Thyroid tissue and blood T-cell repertoires from six Graves' hyperthyroidism patients were also compared in the study. Whether ophthalmopathy could be predicted prospectively was tested in an independent validation cohort made up of about 18 hyperthyroidism patients plus 17 patients who later progressed to ophthalmopathy. Once sampling was done, hyperthyroidism patients were given methimazole at a starting dose of 30 mg daily, whereas ophthalmopathy patients were given high-dose intravenous methylprednisolone. To identify distinguishing TCR V-J signatures, a discovery cohort of around 100 patients was used, comprising 43 with Graves' ophthalmopathy and 55 to 65 with stable Graves' hyperthyroidism. The 80 to 100 discovery patients were randomly divided into training and test sets at a 7:3 ratio. The paper reports TCR Vbeta CDR3 sequencing of roughly 140 peripheral blood samples: approximately 41 ophthalmopathy, under 80 hyperthyroidism and approximately 17 progressor patients.

The TCR beta CDR3 regions were amplified from the RNA transcripts. For the first round of RT-PCR on the TCR CDR3, the HTBI primer set was used together with the Qiagen OneStep RT-PCR kit. The libraries were constructed in a second round of multiplex PCR and then size-selected and purified. The libraries were sequenced on an Illumina HiSeq2000 using paired-end 100 bp reads. For the original study's pipeline: SOAPnuke was used to process the raw data, with reads discarded if the reads contained adapters or uncalled bases, had a mean Phred below 15, or lacked an exact constant-primer or identifier match. COPE v1.2.5 was used to merge high-quality paired reads, and clonotypes were defined as unique nucleotide sequences. Clonotypes were aligned to IMGT TRBV, TRBD and TRBJ reference segments using MiTCR v1.1. The analysis included only V-J combinations with a frequency above 0.0001, which together covered 99% to 99.2% of the repertoires. The TCS score was defined as the ratio of F50 (clonal expansion) to E x V (chaos), calculated using BLOSUM62-based TCRdist between CDR3 peptides within each V-J. Welch's t-statistics and random forest reduced just over 500 V-J features to 13, which were used in a naive Bayes classifier (R e1071). The Morisita-Horn index was used to measure how similar the thyroid and blood repertoires were. TCRdb trimmed the raw reads at Q25, called clones with MiXCR and kept productive beta chains. Rows are combined by CDR3 protein, so each entry shows the most common genes and DNA. The V and J calls follow TCRdb's processing rather than the paper's. For this sample there are just under 750,000 distinct CDR3 sequences; approximately 36% appear just once. Of the sample, 30% to 40% falls within the top ten clones.

The CDR3, cysteine through phenylalanine, is 12 amino acids long. Only the CDR3 portion is preserved as DNA: 36 bases, with reading frame beginning at the first base. V was cut back by 5 bases and J by 3 bases, leaving a gap of 10 bases between them. The germline V gene supplies CDR1 SQVTM and CDR2 ANQGSEA. This clonotype came up many times. The target of this receptor is not known. One base away there is no much larger clone; base qualities are not given. Here is what the overall study found, with its caveats: A 13 V-J signature model separated ophthalmopathy from stable hyperthyroidism, with 87.88% sensitivity and 81% to 83% specificity in cross-validation and 80%/75% in testing. No statistical method was used to set the sample size in advance, and investigators knew the group allocation. In validation, the model predicted progression to ophthalmopathy with approximately 69% sensitivity and about 72% specificity, a median of 6.5 months before onset. Most expanded thyroid clonotypes (frequency above 0.001) were also found in blood, which suggests that blood repertoires may mirror thyroid immune responses.

A patient counted as having stable Graves' hyperthyroidism if no progression to ophthalmopathy occurred over 18 months of follow-up. Hyperthyroidism patients were aged 18 to 65 years and newly diagnosed, with disease duration of less than 2 months. Any patient with an uncontrolled infection, another autoimmune disease, pregnancy or lactation was excluded. Diagnoses relied on clinical symptoms, serum thyroxine and TRAb, thyroid ultrasound and orbital computed tomography. Ficoll-Paque density gradient centrifugation was used to isolate PBMCs from around 10 ml of fresh peripheral blood. Total RNA was extracted using Trizol reagent, and RNA quality was assessed on an Agilent 2100 Bioanalyzer.

The sample consisted of blood. This clonotype originated in a woman between 40 and 50 years old with Graves' hyperthyroidism. The chain joins TRBV29-1 to TRBJ1-2; TRBD1 is a possible D gene, resting on 5 matching bases. The DNA reads TGCAGCGTTAGTGGAGGGGACTATGGCTACACCTTC. Translation gives CSVSGGDYGYTF.